One and the same sample provided the 11 T cell receptor beta chains below, sequenced in a study of blood T cell repertoires in COVID-19. Profiled with immunoSEQ multiplex PCR; TCRdb holds only in-frame clones, not every one. The sample has roughly 180,000 clones; about 81% are singletons. Input material: peripheral blood. These receptor sequences come from a woman older than 75 with COVID-19, enrolled during active disease.

The gene calls are TRBV6-2 or TRBV6-3 and TRBJ2-7; TRBD2 agrees at 7 bases. V shed 2 bases, J shed 3 bases, and the junction held 7 bases outside the gene matches. Germline values: CDR1 MNHEY, CDR2 SVGEGT. The CDR3 loop spans 15 amino acids. The CDR3 loop reads CASSYPGLNDYEQYF. For the CDR3, the DNA is TGTGCCAGCAGTTACCCGGGACTAAACGACTACGAGCAGTACTTC.

The gene calls are TRBV6-2 or TRBV6-3 and TRBJ1-2; 8 bases line up with TRBD1. Germline CDR1 and CDR2: MNHEY and SVGEGT. There are 13 residues in the CDR3. V was pared by 2 bases and J by 7 bases, with 3 bases of the junction left unmatched. The CDR3 coding sequence is TGTGCCAGCAGTTACCAGGGGGCGCTTGGCTACACCTTC. Its protein is CASSYQGALGYTF.

The chain combines TRBV28 with TRBJ2-4; weak D call: TRBD1 (6 bases). Germline V gene lookup returns CDR1 MDHEN and CDR2 SYDVKM. V lost 9 bases and J 6 bases, leaving 9 bases between the germline ends. This CDR3 contains 11 residues. CDR3 sequence reads: CARGRGNIQYF. CDR3 DNA: TGTGCCAGAGGCAGGGGAAACATTCAGTACTTC.

This sequence joins TRBV27 and TRBJ2-3, with 8 bases matching TRBD1. Germline assignment: CDR1 MNHEY and CDR2 SMNVEV (reference sequence). The CDR3 totals 14 residues. The trim removed 6 bases at V and 6 bases at J, leaving 8 bases unmatched. The CDR3 sequence is CASRNSGGLDTQYF. The CDR3, as DNA: TGTGCCAGCAGGAATTCAGGGGGCCTCGATACGCAGTATTTT.

This clone came up a few times. This chain uses TRBV2 with TRBJ2-7; weak D call: TRBD2 (6 bases). Germline V gives CDR1 SNHLY, CDR2 FYNNEI. The V and J ends lost 2 bases and 5 bases respectively, with 10 bases between them. This CDR3 has 13 amino acids. The CDR3 coding sequence is TGTGCCAGCAGTGAACAGGGAGGTCACGAGCAGTACTTC. This encodes CASSEQGGHEQYF. Combining the CDR3 with reference TRBV2 and TRBJ2-7 gives the whole variable domain EPEVTQTPSHQVTQMGQEVILRCVPISNHLYFYWYRQILGQKVEFLVSFYNNEISEKSEIFDDQFSVERPDGSNFTLKIRSTKLEDSAMYFCASSEQGGHEQYFGPGTRLTVT.

The chain joins TRBV12-5 to TRBJ1-3; no definite D call. This CDR3 is 14 amino acids long. Trimming removed 6 bases at V and 0 bases at J, with 9 bases between. Germline values: CDR1 LGHNT, CDR2 FRNRAP. The CDR3 bases are TGTGCTAGTGGGCCAGGCAACTCTGGAAACACCATATATTTT. As protein: CASGPGNSGNTIYF. Full variable domain (outside the CDR3, taken from reference TRBV12-5 and TRBJ1-3): DARVTQTPRHKVTEMGQEVTMRCQPILGHNTVFWYRQTMMQGLELLAYFRNRAPLDDSGMPKDRFSAEMPDATLATLKIQPSEPRDSAVYFCASGPGNSGNTIYFGEGSWLTVV.

This chain links TRBV4-1 with TRBJ2-7; perhaps TRBD1 as D (6 bases). V was cut by 1 base and J by 2 bases, with 9 bases left in between. The germline CDR1 and CDR2 sequences are MGHRA and YSYEKL. The CDR3 has 14 residues. CDR3 region: CASSQVQGAYEQYF. The CDR3 bases are TGCGCCAGCAGCCAAGTACAGGGAGCCTACGAGCAGTACTTC.

The chain has TRBV18 and TRBJ2-2; 7 bases are shared with TRBD2. V was pared by 2 bases and J by 1 base, with 1 base of the junction left unmatched. The CDR3 loop spans 15 amino acids. CDR1 and CDR2 from the germline V gene are KGHSH and LQKENI. The CDR3 loop reads CASSPGTMNTGELFF. The CDR3, as DNA: TGTGCCAGCTCACCAGGGACTATGAACACCGGGGAGCTGTTTTTT.

This clone turned up a few times. The chain links TRBV7-9 to TRBJ2-1; TRBD2 matches 7 bases. CDR1 is SEHNR, CDR2 FQNEAQ, per germline (reference sequence). J lost 3 bases, V lost 3 bases, and 5 bases had no gene match. The CDR3 spans 15 residues. The CDR3 DNA is TGTGCCAGCAGCTTCGAACTAGCGATCTACAATGAGCAGTTCTTC. Its translation: CASSFELAIYNEQFF.

On this clone itself: It is likely a read error, because the conserved phenylalanine at the end of the CDR3 is missing. The DNA is left out, because the CDR3 cannot be placed on it with certainty; the CDR3 is given as TCRdb lists it. The chain uses TRBV21-1 and TRBJ2-7; whether TRBD2, the table's D call, matches the DNA was not checked. TRBV21-1 is noted as a pseudogene. The CDR3 is 9 amino acids long, termini counted. The CDR3 is CASSPSDGI.

V usage is TRBV19 and J usage is TRBJ1-2; 9 nucleotides match TRBD1. This CDR3 is built from 14 residues. Germline values: CDR1 LNHDA, CDR2 SQIVND (reference sequence). The V gene end was trimmed by 6 bases and the J gene end by 3 bases; junction bases not matched to a gene: 5. CDR3 coding DNA: TGTGCCAGTAGGGGACAGGGTGTGGACTATGGCTACACCTTC. Translated: CASRGQGVDYGYTF.